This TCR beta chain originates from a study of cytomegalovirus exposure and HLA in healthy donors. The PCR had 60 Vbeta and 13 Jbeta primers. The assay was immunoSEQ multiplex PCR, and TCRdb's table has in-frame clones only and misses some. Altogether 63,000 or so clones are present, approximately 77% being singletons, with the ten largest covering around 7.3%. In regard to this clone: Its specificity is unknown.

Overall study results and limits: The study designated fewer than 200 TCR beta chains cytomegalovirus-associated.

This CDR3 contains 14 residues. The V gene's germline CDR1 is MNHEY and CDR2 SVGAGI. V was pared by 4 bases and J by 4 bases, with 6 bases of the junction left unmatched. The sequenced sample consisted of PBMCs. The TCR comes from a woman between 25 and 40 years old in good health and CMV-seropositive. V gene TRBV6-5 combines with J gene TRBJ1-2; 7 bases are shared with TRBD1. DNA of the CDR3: TGTGCCAGCAGTTCCCTGAACAGGGGCTATGGCTACACCTTC. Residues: CASSSLNRGYGYTF.